This T cell receptor (beta chain) came from a study of neurological immune-mediated disorders. There were approximately 900,000 CD4+ or CD8+ T cells used in the sorted libraries. Per germline, CDR1 SGHRS and CDR2 YFSETQ. The V segment lost 4 bases and the J segment 3 bases; nucleotides outside the gene matches: 7. The CDR3 sequence is 15 residues long. This clonotype occurred many times. TCRdb used MiXCR to reprocess the 5' RACE reads, holding one entry per CDR3 protein. The table records some 22,000 distinct CDR3 sequences, roughly a sixth of them present only once. The chain has TRBV5-1 and TRBJ2-7, with TRBD1 matching 10 bases. The TCR was taken from a woman aged 18-30 years with multiple sclerosis. Sequencing input: CD8+ T cells from blood. CDR3 DNA sequence: TGCGCCAGCAGCGCGGGACAGGGGAGCTTCTACGAGCAGTACTTC. Translation gives CASSAGQGSFYEQYF.